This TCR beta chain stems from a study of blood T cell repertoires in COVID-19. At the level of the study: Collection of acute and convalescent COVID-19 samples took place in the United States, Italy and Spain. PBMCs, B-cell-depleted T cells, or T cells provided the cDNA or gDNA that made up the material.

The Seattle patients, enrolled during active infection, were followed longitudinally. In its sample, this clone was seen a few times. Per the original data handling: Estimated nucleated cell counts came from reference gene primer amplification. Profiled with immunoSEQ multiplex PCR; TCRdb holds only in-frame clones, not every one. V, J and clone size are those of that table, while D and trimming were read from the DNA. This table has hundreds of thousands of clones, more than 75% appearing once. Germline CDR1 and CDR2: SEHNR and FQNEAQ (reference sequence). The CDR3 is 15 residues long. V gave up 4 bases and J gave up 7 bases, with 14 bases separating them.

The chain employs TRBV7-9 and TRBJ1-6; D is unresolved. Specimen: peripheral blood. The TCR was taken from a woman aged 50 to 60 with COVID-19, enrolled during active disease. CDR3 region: CASSSRGTPNSPLHF. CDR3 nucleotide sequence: TGTGCCAGCAGCTCCCGGGGAACCCCCAATTCACCCCTCCACTTT.